Below are 24 T cell receptor beta chains sequenced from a single sample in a study of response to subunit inactivated influenza vaccine. In TCRdb, the RT-PCR reads were re-called with MiXCR into one record per CDR3 protein. The sample has 650,000 or so distinct CDR3 sequences, 11% to 15% seen once; the top ten hold roughly 7.6%. Here the sequenced sample was PBMCs from blood, taken 14 to 15 days before vaccination. These receptor sequences come from a man aged 45-65 years who received an inactivated influenza vaccine.

V usage is TRBV6-1 and J usage is TRBJ2-5, with D unresolved. The CDR3 spans 17 residues. From germline, CDR1 is MNHNS and CDR2 SASEGT. Trimming cost V 4 bases and J 2 bases, with 20 bases left between them. The CDR3 nucleotides are TGTGCCAGCAGTGCAACTCTAGGAGATCTCGGTCAAGAGACCCAGTACTTC. Its translation: CASSATLGDLGQETQYF.

As regards this clonotype: An end of the junction does not agree with germline; a read error may underlie this. The rearrangement links TRBV20-1 to TRBJ2-3, with D perhaps TRBD1 (5 bases). Germline V lookup: CDR1 DFQATT, CDR2 SNEGSKA (reference sequence). The CDR3 has 14 amino acids. The CDR3 loop reads CSASPGSDTDAQYF. The CDR3 DNA is TGCAGTGCTAGTCCAGGGTCTGATACAGATGCGCAGTATTTT.

Written as DNA, the CDR3 is TGCGCCAGCAGCCGCGGACAGGGTCGCGATGAAAAACTGTTTTTT. It encodes CASSRGQGRDEKLFF. The chain couples TRBV5-1 to TRBJ1-4; 8 bases agree with TRBD1. This CDR3 has 15 residues. The germline V gene has CDR1 SGHRS and CDR2 YFSETQ. Germline trimming cut 4 bases from V and 6 bases from J; bases unmatched to any gene: 8.

This clonotype was counted many times. V gene TRBV28 combines with J gene TRBJ2-7, with 8 bases matching TRBD2. Germline CDR1 reads MDHEN; CDR2 reads SYDVKM. V trimming: 6 bases; J trimming: 1 base; junction bases outside the gene matches: 5. The CDR3 length is 14 residues. For the CDR3, the DNA is TGTGCCAGCAGGGCGGGAGGACCTTCCTACGAGCAGTACTTC. This sequence encodes CASRAGGPSYEQYF.

This clonotype was recorded at least ten times. The chain employs TRBV4-1 and TRBJ2-1; the D gene is possibly TRBD2 (6 bases). The CDR3 runs 15 residues. Germline V lookup: CDR1 MGHRA, CDR2 YSYEKL. V lost 6 bases, J lost 6 bases, and 18 bases lay in between. CDR3 loop: CASSVRGTNPNEQFF. The CDR3 bases are TGCGCCAGCAGTGTTCGGGGGACCAACCCCAATGAGCAGTTCTTC.

A few counts support this clonotype. V usage is TRBV29-1 and J usage is TRBJ2-3; D may be TRBD1 (5 bases). In germline, CDR1 is SQVTM, CDR2 ANQGSEA. This CDR3 is built from 14 residues. Trimming took 5 bases from V and 4 from J, leaving 16 bases between them. The CDR3 is CSVNPPSRADTQYF. CDR3 nucleotide sequence: TGCAGCGTTAACCCTCCAAGCAGGGCAGATACGCAGTATTTT.

This clonotype was detected many times. The V gene is TRBV27, the J gene TRBJ1-2; the match to TRBD1 covers 7 bases. The germline CDR1 and CDR2 sequences are MNHEY and SMNVEV (reference sequence). The CDR3 has 13 residues. The V and J ends lost 5 bases and 4 bases, in that order; junction bases with no gene match: 4. CDR3 nucleotide sequence: TGTGCCAGCAGTCCGACAGGGTTCTATGGCTACACCTTC. Translation: CASSPTGFYGYTF.

The J gene is TRBJ1-1, the V gene TRBV20-1; 7 bases map to TRBD1. The CDR3 spans 16 residues. Germline V CDR1 and CDR2: DFQATT, SNEGSKA (reference sequence). The trim removed 6 bases at V and 1 base at J, leaving 14 bases unmatched. The CDR3 spells CSAPGRGPGGNTEAFF. The CDR3 DNA sequence: TGCAGTGCCCCAGGTAGAGGCCCAGGGGGGAACACTGAAGCTTTCTTT.

V usage is TRBV29-1 and J usage is TRBJ1-1; 7 positions agree with TRBD1. V lost 2 bases and J lost 2; bases outside the gene matches: 5. The CDR3 is 14 residues long. Germline loops: CDR1 SQVTM, CDR2 ANQGSEA. The CDR3 sequence is CSVELWDSNTEAFF. The CDR3 bases are TGCAGCGTTGAACTGTGGGACAGTAACACTGAAGCTTTCTTT.

CDR3 nucleotide sequence: TGTGCCAGCAGCCAAGATTTGGCCAGATCTGGGGCCAACGTCCTGACTTTC. Its translation is CASSQDLARSGANVLTF. The V and J genes are TRBV4-2 and TRBJ2-6; D uncertain. The CDR3 runs to 17 residues. Between the trimmed V and J ends, which lost 0 bases and 1 base, there was a span of 10 bases. Per germline, CDR1 LGHNA and CDR2 YNFKEQ.

This clonotype appeared many times. The rearrangement uses TRBV12-3 or TRBV12-4 and TRBJ1-5; D uncertain. The CDR3 consists of 13 residues. Trimming stripped 1 base from V and 5 bases from J, with 6 bases between. DNA of the CDR3: TGTGCCAGCAGTTTAGACGGGTATCAGCCCCAGCATTTT. It encodes CASSLDGYQPQHF.

Only a few counts were recorded for this clonotype. This chain connects TRBV5-1 to TRBJ2-7; D remains unclear. Trimming shortened V by 0 bases and J by 3 bases, and 10 bases separated the two germline ends. Germline lookup yields CDR1 SGHRS and CDR2 YFSETQ. The CDR3 covers 14 residues. In DNA form, the CDR3 reads TGCGCCAGCAGCTTGGCAGGACGAGTCTACGAGCAGTACTTC. As protein: CASSLAGRVYEQYF.

This clonotype was found many times. This chain connects TRBV6-2 or TRBV6-3 to TRBJ2-7; D is ambiguous. The germline V gene encodes CDR1 MNHEY and CDR2 SVGEGT. The length of the CDR3 is 14 residues. Between the trimmed V and J ends, which lost 8 bases and 6 bases, there was a span of 20 bases. In nucleotides, the CDR3 is TGTGCCAGCCGAAAGCCACCGTCCAGAGCCGAGCAGTACTTC. Translation gives CASRKPPSRAEQYF.

There are a few counts of this clonotype. The chain recombines TRBV6-2 or TRBV6-3 with TRBJ2-1, with 9 nucleotides matching TRBD2. CDR1 and CDR2 (germline): MNHEY, SVGEGT. V was clipped by 0 bases and J by 7 bases; unmatched bases: 10. The CDR3 has 17 residues. CDR3 amino acids: CASSYSVSGLARNEQFF. CDR3 in DNA: TGTGCCAGCAGTTACTCGGTCTCGGGACTAGCCAGAAATGAGCAGTTCTTC.

This clonotype has only a few counts. This chain uses TRBV20-1 with TRBJ1-4; D might be TRBD1 (5 bases). Germline loops: CDR1 DFQATT, CDR2 SNEGSKA (reference sequence). The CDR3 runs 13 residues. The V gene lost 6 bases and the J gene lost 10 bases, with 18 bases spanning the gap. CDR3 region: CSAAGGSRGKLFF. CDR3 DNA: TGCAGTGCCGCGGGGGGATCCCGGGGAAAACTGTTTTTT.

The V and J genes are TRBV12-3 or TRBV12-4 and TRBJ1-2, with D possibly being TRBD1 (5 bases). The V gene lost 5 bases and the J gene lost 8 bases, with 9 bases spanning the gap. This CDR3 region has 11 residues. CDR3 protein: CASSRGLGYTF. In DNA form, the CDR3 reads TGTGCCAGCAGTAGGGGCCTCGGCTACACCTTC.

This chain connects TRBV5-1 to TRBJ2-3; 7 nucleotides agree with TRBD2. Germline V gene data show CDR1 as SGHRS and CDR2 as YFSETQ. J lost 2 bases, V lost 8 bases, and 5 bases had no gene match. The CDR3 loop spans 13 amino acids. CDR3 sequence reads: CASKAGPTDTQYF. CDR3 coding DNA: TGCGCCAGTAAAGCGGGACCCACAGATACGCAGTATTTT.

This sequence joins TRBV5-1 and TRBJ2-2; D is perhaps TRBD1 (6 bases). The CDR3 is 14 amino acids. Germline assignment: CDR1 SGHRS and CDR2 YFSETQ. Trimming pared 0 bases from V and 7 bases from J, leaving 10 bases between. CDR3 loop: CASSLGQVVGELFF. CDR3 nucleotide sequence: TGCGCCAGCAGCTTGGGACAGGTGGTCGGGGAGCTGTTTTTT. The full variable domain, its missing parts supplied by reference TRBV5-1 and TRBJ2-2, is KAGVTQTPRYLIKTRGQQVTLSCSPISGHRSVSWYQQTPGQGLQFLFEYFSETQRNKGNFPGRFSGRQFSNSRSEMNVSTLELGDSALYLCASSLGQVVGELFFGEGSRLTVL.

The gene calls are TRBV11-2 and TRBJ1-3; D gene ambiguous. The CDR3 length is 17 residues. The V gene's germline CDR1 is SGHAT and CDR2 FQNNGV. The V end lost 0 bases, the J end lost 0 bases, and 12 bases lay between the germline ends. Here the CDR3 reads CASSLDGAVLSGNTIYF. In DNA, the CDR3 is TGTGCCAGCAGCTTAGATGGTGCGGTGCTCTCTGGAAACACCATATATTTT.

This clonotype appeared a few times. The chain recombines TRBV7-2 with TRBJ2-7, with D possibly called TRBD1 or TRBD2 (5 bases each). Trimming pared 0 bases from V and 4 bases from J, leaving 16 bases between. This CDR3 has 16 residues. Germline lookup yields CDR1 SGHTA and CDR2 FQGNSA. CDR3 nucleotides: TGTGCCAGCAGCTTAGCGTCGTCTAACGGGGCATACGAGCAGTACTTC. It codes for CASSLASSNGAYEQYF. The full variable domain, rest sourced from reference TRBV7-2 and TRBJ2-7, is GAGVSQSPSNKVTEKGKDVELRCDPISGHTALYWYRQSLGQGLEFLIYFQGNSAPDKSGLPSDRFSAERTGGSVSTLTIQRTQQEDSAVYLCASSLASSNGAYEQYFGPGTRLTVT.

The V gene is TRBV6-2 or TRBV6-3, the J gene TRBJ1-6; TRBD1 is a possible D gene (6 bases). The CDR3 length is 14 residues. V was trimmed by 5 bases and J by 2 bases, leaving 7 bases between them. From germline, CDR1 is MNHEY and CDR2 SVGEGT. CDR3: CASSGTTYNSPLHF. The DNA for the CDR3 is TGTGCCAGCAGTGGGACAACCTATAATTCACCCCTCCACTTT.

This chain connects TRBV7-8 to TRBJ2-2, with unresolved D. Trimming shortened V by 5 bases and J by 6 bases, and 16 bases separated the two germline ends. Germline assignment: CDR1 SGHVS and CDR2 FQNEAQ. CDR3 length: 15 amino acids. For the CDR3, the DNA is TGTGCCAGCAGCCCTCGTAGTATTGGATCCGGGGAGCTGTTTTTT. It yields the protein CASSPRSIGSGELFF.

The V gene is TRBV7-3, the J gene TRBJ2-1; TRBD1 agrees at 9 bases. This CDR3 spans 15 amino acids. The germline V gene encodes CDR1 SGHTA and CDR2 FQGTGA. V lost 5 bases, J lost 8 bases, and 10 bases stayed unmatched. As DNA, the CDR3 is TGTGCCAGCAGCCTACAGGGGGCTGCAAACGATGAGCAGTTCTTC. As protein: CASSLQGAANDEQFF.

This clonotype was observed many times. The chain joins TRBV12-3 or TRBV12-4 to TRBJ1-4, with D maybe TRBD1 (6 bases). This CDR3 contains 15 residues. Trimming stripped 6 bases from V and 5 bases from J, with 16 bases between. Here the CDR3 reads CASRPMGRGNEKLFF. CDR3 sequence (DNA): TGTGCCAGCAGGCCAATGGGCAGGGGAAATGAAAAACTGTTTTTT.